This TCR beta chain was documented in a study of identical twins. Study-wide results and caveats: Instead of following the same donors, the conclusions were based on cross-sectional statistical analysis.

This clonotype was seen a handful of times. Its cognate antigen is unknown. Germline assignment: CDR1 MDHEN and CDR2 SYDVKM. There are 15 residues in the CDR3. V was clipped by 5 bases and J by 1 base; unmatched bases: 4. Through template switching, a universal primer site was introduced, and the cDNA contained unique molecular identifiers. Using its own MiXCR run on the 5' RACE reads, TCRdb lists one record per CDR3 protein. The top ten clones hold 1.6% of a sample with around 650,000 distinct CDR3 sequences, about 7.1% of them seen once. With no exceptions, donors were healthy Caucasians. The same data also went into a second study, on yellow fever vaccine responses in identical twins.

J is TRBJ2-7 and V is TRBV28; the match to TRBD2 covers 11 bases. The source material was PBMCs. This TCR came from a woman younger than 35 in good health. CDR3 residues: CASSPSGRRSYEQYF. CDR3 in DNA: TGTGCCAGCAGTCCTAGCGGGAGGCGGTCCTACGAGCAGTACTTC.